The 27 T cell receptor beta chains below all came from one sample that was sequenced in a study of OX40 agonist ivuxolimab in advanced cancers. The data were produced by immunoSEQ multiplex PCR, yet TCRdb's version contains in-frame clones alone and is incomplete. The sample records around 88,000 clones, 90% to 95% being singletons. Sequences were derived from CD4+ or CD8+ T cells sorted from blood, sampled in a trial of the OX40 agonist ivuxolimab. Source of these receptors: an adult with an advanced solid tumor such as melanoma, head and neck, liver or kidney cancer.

The CDR3 loop reads CASSFSQINQPQHF. The CDR3 DNA follows: TGTGCCAGCAGCTTCAGCCAGATCAATCAGCCCCAGCATTTT. The rearrangement joins TRBV7-9 to TRBJ1-5; no definite D call. The CDR3 runs 14 residues. CDR1 is SEHNR and CDR2 is FQNEAQ in the germline V gene (reference sequence). The ends were cut back, 3 bases at V and 3 bases at J, with 9 bases in the middle. Looking up the rest from reference TRBV7-9 and TRBJ1-5 gives the full variable domain: DTGVSQNPRHKITKRGQNVTFRCDPISEHNRLYWYRQTLGQGPEFLTYFQNEAQLEKSRLLSDRFSAERPKGSFSTLEIQRTEQGDSAMYLCASSFSQINQPQHFGDGTRLSIL.

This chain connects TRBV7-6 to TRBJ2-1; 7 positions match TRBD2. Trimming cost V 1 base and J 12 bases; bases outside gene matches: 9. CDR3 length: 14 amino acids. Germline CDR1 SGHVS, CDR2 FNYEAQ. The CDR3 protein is CASSLETAGVGQFF. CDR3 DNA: TGTGCCAGCAGCTTAGAAACGGCGGGAGTGGGGCAGTTCTTC.

CDR3 coding DNA: TGTGCCATCAGTGAACAGGATAATGAAAAACTGTTTTTT. Amino acids: CAISEQDNEKLFF. The chain couples TRBV10-3 to TRBJ1-4; D might be TRBD1 (5 bases). This CDR3 is built from 13 residues. Germline assignment: CDR1 ENHRY and CDR2 SYGVKD. V was clipped by 3 bases and J by 4 bases, with 6 bases between them.

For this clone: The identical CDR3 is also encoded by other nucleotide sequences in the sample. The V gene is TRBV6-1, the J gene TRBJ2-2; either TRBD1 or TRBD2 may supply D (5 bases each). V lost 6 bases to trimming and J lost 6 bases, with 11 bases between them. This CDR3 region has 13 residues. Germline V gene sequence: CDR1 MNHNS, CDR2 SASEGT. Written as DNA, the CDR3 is TGTGCCAGCAGGGACTCAGGGCCCGGGGAGCTGTTTTTT. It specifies CASRDSGPGELFF.

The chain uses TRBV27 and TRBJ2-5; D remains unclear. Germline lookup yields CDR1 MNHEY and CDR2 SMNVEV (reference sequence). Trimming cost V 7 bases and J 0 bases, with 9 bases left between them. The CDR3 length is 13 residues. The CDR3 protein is CASTSVNQETQYF. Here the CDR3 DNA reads TGTGCCAGCACCAGCGTAAACCAAGAGACCCAGTACTTC.

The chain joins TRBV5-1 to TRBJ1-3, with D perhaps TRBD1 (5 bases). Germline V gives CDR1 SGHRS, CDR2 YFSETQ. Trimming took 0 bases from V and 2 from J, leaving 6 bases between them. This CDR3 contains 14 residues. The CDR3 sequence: CASSLEGTGNTIYF. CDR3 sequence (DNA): TGCGCCAGCAGCTTGGAGGGGACTGGAAACACCATATATTTT.

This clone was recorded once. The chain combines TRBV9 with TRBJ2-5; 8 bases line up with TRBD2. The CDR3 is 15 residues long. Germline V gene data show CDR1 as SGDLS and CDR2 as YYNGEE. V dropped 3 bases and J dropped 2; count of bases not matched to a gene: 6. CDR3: CASSGHSGAQETQYF. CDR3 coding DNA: TGTGCCAGCAGCGGTCATAGCGGGGCTCAAGAGACCCAGTACTTC.

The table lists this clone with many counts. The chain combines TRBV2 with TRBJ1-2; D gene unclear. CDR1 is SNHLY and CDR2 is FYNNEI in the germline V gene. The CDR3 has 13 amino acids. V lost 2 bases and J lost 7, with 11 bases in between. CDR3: CASSELGSSGYTF. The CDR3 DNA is TGTGCCAGCAGTGAATTGGGGTCATCTGGCTACACCTTC.

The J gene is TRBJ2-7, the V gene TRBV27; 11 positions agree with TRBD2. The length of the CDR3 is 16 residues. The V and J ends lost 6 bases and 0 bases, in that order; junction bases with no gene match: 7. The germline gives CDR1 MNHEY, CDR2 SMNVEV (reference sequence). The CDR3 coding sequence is TGTGCCAGCAGCCCGCTAGCGGGGGGCGCCTCCTACGAGCAGTACTTC. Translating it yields CASSPLAGGASYEQYF.

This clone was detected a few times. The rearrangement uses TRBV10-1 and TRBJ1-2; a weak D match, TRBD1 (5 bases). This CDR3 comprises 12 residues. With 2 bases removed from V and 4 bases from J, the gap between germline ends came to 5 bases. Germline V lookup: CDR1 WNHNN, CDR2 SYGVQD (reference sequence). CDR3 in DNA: TGCGCCAGCAGTGAGACAGGCTATGGCTACACCTTC. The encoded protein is CASSETGYGYTF.

The CDR3 DNA reads TGTGCCAGCAGCTTGTTAAGGGGGGCGAAGGGCTACACCTTC. It yields the protein CASSLLRGAKGYTF. The chain has TRBV5-5 and TRBJ1-2, with D maybe TRBD1 (6 bases). CDR1 and CDR2 from the germline V gene are SGHKS and YYEKEE (reference sequence). The ends were cut back, 1 base at V and 8 bases at J, with 15 bases in the middle. This CDR3 region has 14 residues.

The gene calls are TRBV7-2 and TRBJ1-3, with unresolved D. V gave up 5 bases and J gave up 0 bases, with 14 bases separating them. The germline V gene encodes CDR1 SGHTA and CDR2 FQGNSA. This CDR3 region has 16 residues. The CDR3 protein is CASSRGPLSSGNTIYF. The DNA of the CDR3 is TGTGCCAGCAGCCGTGGCCCCCTAAGCTCTGGAAACACCATATATTTT.

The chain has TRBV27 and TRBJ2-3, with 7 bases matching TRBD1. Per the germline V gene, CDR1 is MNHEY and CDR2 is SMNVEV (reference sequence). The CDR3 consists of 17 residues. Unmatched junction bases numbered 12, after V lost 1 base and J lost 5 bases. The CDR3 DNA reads TGTGCCAGCAGTTTATATCCGGACAGGCAAGACATAGATACGCAGTATTTT. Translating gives CASSLYPDRQDIDTQYF.

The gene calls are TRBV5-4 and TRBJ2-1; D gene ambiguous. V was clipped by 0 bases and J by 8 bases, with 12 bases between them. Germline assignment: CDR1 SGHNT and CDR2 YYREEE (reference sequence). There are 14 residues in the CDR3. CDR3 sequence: CASSLEPLMDEQFF. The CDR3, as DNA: TGTGCCAGCAGCTTGGAACCCCTTATGGATGAGCAGTTCTTC.

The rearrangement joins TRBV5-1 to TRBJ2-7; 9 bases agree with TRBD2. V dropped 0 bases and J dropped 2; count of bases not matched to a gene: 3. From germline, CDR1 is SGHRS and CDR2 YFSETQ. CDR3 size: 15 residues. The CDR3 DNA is TGCGCCAGCAGCTTGGACAGCGGGGGGCCCTACGAGCAGTACTTC. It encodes CASSLDSGGPYEQYF.

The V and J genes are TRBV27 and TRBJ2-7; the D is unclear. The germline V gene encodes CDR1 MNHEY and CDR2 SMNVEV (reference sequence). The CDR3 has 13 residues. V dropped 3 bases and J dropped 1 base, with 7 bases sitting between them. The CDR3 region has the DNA TGTGCCAGCAGTTTCGACGGATCCTACGAGCAGTACTTC. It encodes CASSFDGSYEQYF.

The CDR3 spells CASSVTGAPGREKLFF. The CDR3 bases are TGTGCCAGCTCCGTGACCGGGGCCCCGGGGCGTGAAAAACTGTTTTTT. The V call is TRBV18, the J call TRBJ1-4, with a weak D call TRBD1 (5 bases). CDR1 and CDR2 (germline): KGHSH, LQKENI. The CDR3 contains 16 residues. V was shortened by 6 bases and J by 7 bases, with 21 bases between the two germline ends.

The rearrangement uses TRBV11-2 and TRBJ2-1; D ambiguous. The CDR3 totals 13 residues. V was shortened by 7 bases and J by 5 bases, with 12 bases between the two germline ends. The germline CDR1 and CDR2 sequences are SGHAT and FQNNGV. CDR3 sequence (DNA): TGTGCCAGCACCGAAGACTGGGACAATGAGCAGTTCTTC. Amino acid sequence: CASTEDWDNEQFF.

In DNA form, the CDR3 reads TGTGCCAGCATCAGGGGGCTAGGGTACGAGCAGTACTTC. Translation: CASIRGLGYEQYF. The chain has TRBV6-1 and TRBJ2-7; 8 bases fit TRBD1. The CDR3 is 13 residues long. Germline CDR1 MNHNS, CDR2 SASEGT. The trim removed 7 bases at V and 4 bases at J, leaving 6 bases unmatched.

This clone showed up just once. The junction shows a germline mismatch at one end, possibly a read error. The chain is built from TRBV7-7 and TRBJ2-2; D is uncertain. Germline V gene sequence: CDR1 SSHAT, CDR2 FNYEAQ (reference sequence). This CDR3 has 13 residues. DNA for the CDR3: TGTGCTAGCAGCCGGGCCCAGACCGGGGAGCTGTTTTTT. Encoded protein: CASSRAQTGELFF.

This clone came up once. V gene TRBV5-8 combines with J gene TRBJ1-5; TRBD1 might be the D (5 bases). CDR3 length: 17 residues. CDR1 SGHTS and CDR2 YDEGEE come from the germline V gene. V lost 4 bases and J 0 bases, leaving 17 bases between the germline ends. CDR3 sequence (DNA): TGTGCCAGCAGCCTCCGACGTTTGGGGGGTAGCAATCAGCCCCAGCATTTT. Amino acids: CASSLRRLGGSNQPQHF.

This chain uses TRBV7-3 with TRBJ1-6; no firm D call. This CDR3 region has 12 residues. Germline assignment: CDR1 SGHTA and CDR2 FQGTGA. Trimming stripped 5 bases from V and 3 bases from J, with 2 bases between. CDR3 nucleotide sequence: TGTGCCAGCAGCCACTATAATTCACCCCTCCACTTT. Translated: CASSHYNSPLHF.

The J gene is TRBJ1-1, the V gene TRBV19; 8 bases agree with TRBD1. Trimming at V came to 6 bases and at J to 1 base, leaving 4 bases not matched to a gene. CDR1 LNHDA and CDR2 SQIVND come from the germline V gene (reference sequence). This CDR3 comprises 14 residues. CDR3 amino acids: CASRKDRENTEAFF. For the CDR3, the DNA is TGTGCCAGTAGGAAGGACAGGGAGAACACTGAAGCTTTCTTT.

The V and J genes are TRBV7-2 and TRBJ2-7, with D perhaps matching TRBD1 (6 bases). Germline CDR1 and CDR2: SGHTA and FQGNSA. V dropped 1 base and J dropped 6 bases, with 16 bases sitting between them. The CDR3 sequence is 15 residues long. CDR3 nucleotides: TGTGCCAGCAGCTTAGAAGGGGGAGTCTCGTCCGAGCAGTACTTC. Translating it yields CASSLEGGVSSEQYF.

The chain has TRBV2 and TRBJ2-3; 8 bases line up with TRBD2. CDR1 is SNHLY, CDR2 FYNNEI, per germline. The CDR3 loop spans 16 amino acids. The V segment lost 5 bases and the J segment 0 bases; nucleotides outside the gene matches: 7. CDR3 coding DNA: TGTGCCAGCAGTTCCCGGGGGGGCAGCAGCACAGATACGCAGTATTTT. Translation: CASSSRGGSSTDTQYF.

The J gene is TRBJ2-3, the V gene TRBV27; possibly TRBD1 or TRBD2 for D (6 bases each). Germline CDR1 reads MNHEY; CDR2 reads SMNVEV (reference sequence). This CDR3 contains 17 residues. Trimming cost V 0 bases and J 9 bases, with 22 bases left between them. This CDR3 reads CASSLSGRIGGGGTQYF. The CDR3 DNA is TGTGCCAGCAGTTTATCTGGCCGGATAGGGGGTGGGGGGACGCAGTATTTT.

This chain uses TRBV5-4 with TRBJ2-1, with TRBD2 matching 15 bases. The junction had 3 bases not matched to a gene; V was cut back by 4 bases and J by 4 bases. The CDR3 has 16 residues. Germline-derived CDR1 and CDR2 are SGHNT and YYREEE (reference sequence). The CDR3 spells CASSGTSGGPYNEQFF. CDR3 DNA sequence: TGTGCCAGCAGCGGGACTAGCGGGGGGCCTTACAATGAGCAGTTCTTC.